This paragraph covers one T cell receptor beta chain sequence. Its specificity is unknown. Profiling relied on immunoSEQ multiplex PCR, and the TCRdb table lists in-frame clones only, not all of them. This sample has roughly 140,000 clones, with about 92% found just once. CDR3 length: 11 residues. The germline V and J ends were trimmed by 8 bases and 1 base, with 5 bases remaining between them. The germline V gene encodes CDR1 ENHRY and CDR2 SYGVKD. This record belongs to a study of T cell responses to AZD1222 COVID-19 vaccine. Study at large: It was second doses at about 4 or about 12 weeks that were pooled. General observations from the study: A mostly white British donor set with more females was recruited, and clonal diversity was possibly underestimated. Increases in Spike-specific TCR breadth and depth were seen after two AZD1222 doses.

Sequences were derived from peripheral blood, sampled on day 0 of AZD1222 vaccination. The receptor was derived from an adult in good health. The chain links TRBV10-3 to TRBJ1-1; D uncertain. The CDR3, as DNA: TGTGCCATCGGAAGGAACACTGAAGCTTTCTTT. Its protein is CAIGRNTEAFF.